The 14 T cell receptor beta chains below all came from one sample that was sequenced in a study of blood T cell repertoires in COVID-19. Data came from immunoSEQ multiplex PCR; TCRdb stores just in-frame clones and leaves some out. The sample carries around 200,000 clones, around 91% recorded once. Sequencing was carried out using peripheral blood. These receptors all come from a man aged 50 or older with acute or convalescent COVID-19.

This chain connects TRBV18 to TRBJ1-2; the D is unclear. V dropped 2 bases and J dropped 4 bases, with 11 bases sitting between them. The length of the CDR3 is 14 residues. CDR1 and CDR2 from the germline V gene are KGHSH and LQKENI. In DNA, the CDR3 is TGTGCCAGCTCACCAGCCATAGAAAGCTATGGCTACACCTTC. It translates to CASSPAIESYGYTF. The full variable domain, in which reference TRBV18 and TRBJ1-2 provide the parts outside the CDR3, is NAGVMQNPRHLVRRRGQEARLRCSPMKGHSHVYWYRQLPEEGLKFMVYLQKENIIDESGMPKERFSAEFPKEGPSILRIQQVVRGDSAAYFCASSPAIESYGYTFGSGTRLTVV.

This rearrangement joins TRBV2 to TRBJ1-2; TRBD1 matches 7 bases. This CDR3 contains 15 residues. V lost 4 bases and J lost 6; bases outside the gene matches: 11. CDR1 and CDR2 from the germline V gene are SNHLY and FYNNEI. CDR3: CASSVRGFGWDGYTF. The CDR3 DNA follows: TGTGCCAGCAGTGTCAGGGGGTTTGGTTGGGATGGCTACACCTTC.

This chain joins TRBV2 and TRBJ1-3, with a possible D match to TRBD1 (6 bases). This CDR3 contains 15 residues. Germline V gene lookup returns CDR1 SNHLY and CDR2 FYNNEI. Trimming left V 6 bases short and J 0 bases short, with 12 bases between. CDR3 DNA sequence: TGTGCCAGCAGGCCCGGACAGATCTCTGGAAACACCATATATTTT. Its protein is CASRPGQISGNTIYF.

This rearrangement joins TRBV6-5 to TRBJ2-3; 7 nucleotides match TRBD2. Germline values: CDR1 MNHEY, CDR2 SVGAGI. The CDR3 has 13 amino acids. V shed 4 bases and J 6 bases; nucleotides not matched to a gene: 4. CDR3 nucleotides: TGTGCCAGCAGTTTACGGGGAGGGGATACGCAGTATTTT. This codes for CASSLRGGDTQYF.

This clone was counted between two and nine times. The chain carries TRBV6-2 or TRBV6-3 and TRBJ1-2; D is uncertain. The CDR3 has 15 amino acids. Trimming took off 0 bases at V and 1 base at J, with 9 bases between the two ends. Germline V gene lookup returns CDR1 MNHEY and CDR2 SVGEGT. The CDR3: CASSYSIQNNYGYTF. The CDR3 region has the DNA TGTGCCAGCAGTTACTCGATCCAGAATAACTATGGCTACACCTTC.

The gene calls are TRBV7-2 and TRBJ1-2; 8 bases agree with TRBD1. The CDR3 spans 15 residues. J lost 1 base, V lost 6 bases, and 7 bases had no gene match. Germline V gives CDR1 SGHTA, CDR2 FQGNSA. Here the CDR3 DNA reads TGTGCCAGCAGGGCTGGACAGGGCGTTAACTATGGCTACACCTTC. Protein: CASRAGQGVNYGYTF.

The chain links TRBV4-3 to TRBJ2-2; TRBD1 matches 7 bases. Germline V CDR1 and CDR2: LGHNA, YSLEER. The CDR3 is made up of 17 amino acids. The J segment lost 3 bases and the V segment lost 0 bases, leaving 7 bases of the junction unmatched. The CDR3 is CASSQESLGGDTGELFF. The CDR3 region has the DNA TGCGCCAGCAGCCAAGAGTCCCTAGGGGGCGACACCGGGGAGCTGTTTTTT.

This chain's CDR3 is CASSFHTSGKAKNIQYF. For the CDR3, the DNA is TGTGCCAGCAGCTTTCACACTAGTGGGAAGGCCAAAAACATTCAGTACTTC. J is TRBJ2-4 and V is TRBV7-8; TRBD2 might be the D (5 bases). CDR1 and CDR2 from the germline V gene are SGHVS and FQNEAQ. CDR3 length: 17 amino acids. With 3 bases removed from V and 1 base from J, the gap between germline ends came to 16 bases.

The genes are TRBV7-2 and TRBJ1-5; TRBD1 might be the D (5 bases). Germline CDR1 is SGHTA and CDR2 is FQGNSA. Trimming removed 1 base from V and 9 bases from J, with 10 bases in between. CDR3 length: 13 amino acids. In DNA form, the CDR3 reads TGTGCCAGCAGCTTAGTGGGAGGGGTGCCCCAGCATTTT. Translation: CASSLVGGVPQHF.

The chain joins TRBV19 to TRBJ2-4; possible D gene TRBD2, 5 bases. Trimming shortened V by 7 bases and J by 6 bases, and 19 bases separated the two germline ends. Looked up from germline, CDR1 is LNHDA and CDR2 is SQIVND (reference sequence). There are 15 residues in the CDR3. The CDR3 loop is CASTPTDSRGNIQYF. In DNA, the CDR3 is TGTGCCAGTACCCCGACTGACTCCCGGGGAAACATTCAGTACTTC.

This chain joins TRBV19 and TRBJ1-4; possibly TRBD1 for D (5 bases). Deletions cut 4 bases from V and 3 bases from J, with 12 bases between. Germline V lookup: CDR1 LNHDA, CDR2 SQIVND (reference sequence). CDR3 length: 15 amino acids. In DNA form, the CDR3 reads TGTGCCAGTAGTACGTCAGGGATGGCTAATGAAAAACTGTTTTTT. Amino acids: CASSTSGMANEKLFF.

The gene calls are TRBV27 and TRBJ2-3, with TRBD2 matching over 12 bases. This CDR3 region has 14 residues. Germline V gives CDR1 MNHEY, CDR2 SMNVEV (reference sequence). With 7 bases clipped from V and 5 bases from J, the junction kept 4 bases outside the gene matches. The CDR3 DNA follows: TGTGCCAGCACCCGGGGACTAGCGGGAGATACGCAGTATTTT. Translation gives CASTRGLAGDTQYF.

This chain connects TRBV7-3 to TRBJ1-3; a possible D gene is TRBD1 (5 bases). The V end lost 5 bases, the J end lost 8 bases, and 13 bases lay between the germline ends. The CDR3 spans 13 residues. Per the germline V gene, CDR1 is SGHTA and CDR2 is FQGTGA. CDR3 in amino acids: CASSGGRGDTIYF. The CDR3 region has the DNA TGTGCCAGCAGCGGCGGGAGGGGTGACACCATATATTTT.

In nucleotides, the CDR3 is TGTGCCAGCAGCTTTCACTACGAGCAGTACTTC. Translated: CASSFHYEQYF. This chain connects TRBV7-8 to TRBJ2-7, with D unclear. CDR3 length equals 11 residues. Germline CDR1 is SGHVS and CDR2 is FQNEAQ. The germline V and J ends were trimmed by 3 bases and 3 bases, with 3 bases remaining between them.